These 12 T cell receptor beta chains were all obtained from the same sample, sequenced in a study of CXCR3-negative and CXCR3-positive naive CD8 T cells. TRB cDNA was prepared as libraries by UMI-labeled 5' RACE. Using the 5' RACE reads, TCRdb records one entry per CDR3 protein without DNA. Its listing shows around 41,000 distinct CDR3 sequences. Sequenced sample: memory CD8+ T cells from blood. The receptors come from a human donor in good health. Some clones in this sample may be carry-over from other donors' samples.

This CDR3 reads CASSYGRNQPQHF. The V gene is TRBV6-2 or TRBV6-3, the J gene TRBJ1-5. Germline CDR1 MNHEY, CDR2 SVGEGT. The CDR3 contains 13 residues.

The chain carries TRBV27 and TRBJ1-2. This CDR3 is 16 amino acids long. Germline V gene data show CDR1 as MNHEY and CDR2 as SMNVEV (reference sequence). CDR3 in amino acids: CASSPADGPLNYGYTF.

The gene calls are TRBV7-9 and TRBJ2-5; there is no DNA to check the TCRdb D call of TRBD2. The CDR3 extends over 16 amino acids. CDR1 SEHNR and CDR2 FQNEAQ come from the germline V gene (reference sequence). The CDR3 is CASSLSSQGSTETQYF.

The chain's CDR3 is CASSDQKQGADTQYF. V and J are TRBV6-4 and TRBJ2-3; TCRdb gives TRBD1 as the D gene, but with no DNA this cannot be confirmed. CDR1 MRHNA and CDR2 SNTAGT come from the germline V gene. This CDR3 is built from 15 residues.

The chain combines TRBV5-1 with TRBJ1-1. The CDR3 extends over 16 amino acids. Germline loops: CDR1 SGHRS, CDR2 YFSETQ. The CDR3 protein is CASRMGSEAAGTEAFF.

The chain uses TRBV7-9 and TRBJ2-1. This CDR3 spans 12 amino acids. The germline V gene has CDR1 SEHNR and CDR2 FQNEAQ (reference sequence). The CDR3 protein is CASSLEGSEQFF.

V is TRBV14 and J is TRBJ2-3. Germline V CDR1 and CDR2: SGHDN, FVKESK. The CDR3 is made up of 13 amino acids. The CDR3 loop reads CASSQMGSDTQYF.

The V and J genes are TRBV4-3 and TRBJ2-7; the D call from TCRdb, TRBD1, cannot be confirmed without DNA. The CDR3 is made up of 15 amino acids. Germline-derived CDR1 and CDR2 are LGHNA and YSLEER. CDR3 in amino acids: CASSQGQGGAYEQYF.

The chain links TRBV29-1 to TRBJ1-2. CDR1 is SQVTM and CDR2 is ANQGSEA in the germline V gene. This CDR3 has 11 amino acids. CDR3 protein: CSVDAGYGYTF.

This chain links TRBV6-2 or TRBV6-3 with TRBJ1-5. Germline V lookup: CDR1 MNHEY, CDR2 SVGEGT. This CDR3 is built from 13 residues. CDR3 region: CASSYATEQPQHF.

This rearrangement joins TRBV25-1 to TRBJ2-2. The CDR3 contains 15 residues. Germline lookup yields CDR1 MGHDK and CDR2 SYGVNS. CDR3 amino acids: CASSEYWTATGELFF.

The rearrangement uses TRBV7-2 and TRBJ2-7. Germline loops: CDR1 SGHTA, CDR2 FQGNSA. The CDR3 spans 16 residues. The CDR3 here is CASSLGHWAGSYEQYF.